This T cell receptor beta chain was found in a study of response to subunit inactivated influenza vaccine (dated by TCRdb to 2016 to 2018). For context, the study as a whole: Deep quantitative T cell receptor repertoire profiling was used in the study to track responses to a trivalent subunit inactivated influenza vaccine.

Broader findings and caveats from the paper: It was suggested by the authors that each seasonal influenza vaccination may recruit only a limited number of new T cells.

Between the V and J ends, shortened by 4 bases and 11 bases respectively, the junction contains 20 bases. From its cysteine to its phenylalanine, the CDR3 spans 15 amino acids. Kept here is only the CDR3 DNA, which spans 45 bases and is read in frame from base 1. In the germline V gene (reference sequence), CDR1 corresponds to SEHNR and CDR2 to FQNEAQ. Receptor libraries were prepared by RT-PCR. These reads were obtained on an Illumina HiSeq 2500. Using fastp trimming at Q25 and MiXCR clonotype assembly, TCRdb reanalyzed the public sequencing data and kept in-frame beta chains. A single entry per CDR3 protein holds the most common genes and DNA from its merged rows. The sample table holds 500,000 to 600,000 distinct CDR3 sequences, of which approximately 11% were seen once. Of the sample, approximately 10% falls within the top ten clones. A remark on this clonotype: The antigen it binds to is not known. No base quality information exists; no much larger clone differs at one position.

The same specimen was also included in a second study, on T cells expressing NK-cell markers. Looking at the second paper: TCR beta cDNA libraries were prepared using 5'RACE template switching, which introduced a universal primer site and unique molecular identifiers. About 8 donors provided sorted CD3+CD56+NKG2C+, CD3+CD56+NKG2C- and CD3+CD56-NKG2C+ T-cell subsets, whose TCR beta-chain repertoires were profiled. Among the eight sequenced donors, only one was HCMV-seronegative, while the other seven were HCMV-seropositive. In several experiments an anti-gammadeltaTCR antibody was added to restrict sorting to alphabetaTCR-expressing T cells. In a handful of donors, the dominant CD3+CD56+NKG2C+ clonotypes were among the top 10 CD8+ clonotypes and accounted for roughly 1.0-8% of CD8+ T cells. Those dominant clonotypes were again the most abundant among CD3+CD56-NKG2C+ cells in a handful of donors, at about 25-65%. Whether the expanded NKG2C-expressing T cell clones were specific for HCMV antigens remained unclear. The eight sequenced donors were randomly selected healthy volunteers, three men and five women. To determine HCMV serostatus, a commercial ELISA kit was used to detect HCMV-specific IgG in serum. Ficoll density gradient centrifugation was used to isolate peripheral blood mononuclear cells from blood. For 5 or 6 donors, unsorted PBMC were also used to sequence bulk peripheral blood T-cell repertoires. Priming for cDNA synthesis came from the TCR beta constant segment, and two successive PCR amplification steps followed. Sequencing of the libraries produced 2 x 150 bp reads on Illumina HiSeq 2000/2500, MiSeq or NextSeq. MIGEC handled demultiplexing of the reads and grouping by UMI, while MiTCR was used to assemble and quantify clonotypes. To remove erroneous sequences, TCR cDNA sequences were retained only when supported by two or more reads. Downstream repertoire analysis used the tcR package, and clonotypes were matched across fractions by CDR3 nucleotide sequence plus V segment. Antigen specificity was annotated against VDJdb with VDJmatch, allowing one amino acid substitution in CDR3.

This receptor was identified in a man aged 45-60 years who received an inactivated influenza vaccine. Donor details come from another sample of the same person, matched by shared clones. In this chain, TRBV7-9 is recombined with TRBJ2-2; no D segment can be confidently identified. The specimen comprised PBMCs from blood, sampled on the day of vaccination. The nucleotides are TGTGCCAGCAGCTCCCAGGACGGACCTAGGCTCGAGCTGTTTTTT. This encodes CASSSQDGPRLELFF.